The rows below give T cell receptor beta chains drawn from one sample of a study of T cell responses to AZD1222 COVID-19 vaccine. Measured with immunoSEQ multiplex PCR; TCRdb has only the in-frame clones, and not every one. Here the sample spans about 100,000 clones, about 89% being singletons. The sample here was peripheral blood, taken 28 days after the second dose of the MenACWY control vaccine. These receptors were obtained from an adult who received the MenACWY meningococcal vaccine as a control. The CDR3 runs from the conserved cysteine through the conserved F or W. D genes are given only for firm matches. For some rows the clone size is stated as once, few or many, or as a class when expanded; others skip it.

TRBD1	-	TRBV6-5	TRBJ2-5	CASSPGQGQETQYF	TGTGCCAGCAGCCCCGGACAGGGGCAAGAGACCCAGTACTTC
-	-	TRBV6-5	TRBJ1-5	CASTMGNQPQHF	TGTGCCAGCACGATGGGCAATCAGCCCCAGCATTTT
TRBD1	once	TRBV28	TRBJ2-5	CASSLSSGQGETQYF	TGTGCCAGCAGTTTAAGCTCGGGACAGGGAGAGACCCAGTACTTC
TRBD2	-	TRBV24-1	TRBJ2-3	CATSGQLAGGKGGTDTQYF	TGTGCCACCAGTGGGCAACTAGCGGGGGGTAAAGGGGGCACAGATACGCAGTATTTT
-	-	TRBV3-1/TRBV3-2	TRBJ2-7	CASSPNLGGGRGTYEQYF	TGTGCCAGCAGCCCTAACCTAGGGGGTGGCAGGGGCACCTACGAGCAGTACTTC
TRBD1	-	TRBV28	TRBJ2-7	CASSSTDRTVEYF	TGTGCCAGCAGTTCGACGGACAGGACGGTTGAGTACTTC
-	few	TRBV5-1	TRBJ2-7	CASSLQGRVVKEQYF	TGCGCCAGCAGCTTGCAGGGGCGCGTTGTTAAGGAGCAGTACTTC
-	-	TRBV6-5	TRBJ2-7	CASSGSSYEQYF	TGTGCCAGCAGCGGCTCCAGCTACGAGCAGTACTTC
TRBD1	-	TRBV18	TRBJ1-2	CASSPGRGTDYGYTF	TGTGCCAGCTCACCTGGTCGCGGGACAGATTATGGCTACACCTTC
-	-	TRBV6-5	TRBJ1-4	CASSSGFSEKLFF	TGTGCCAGCTCTTCAGGGTTTAGCGAAAAACTGTTTTTT
-	-	TRBV7-6	TRBJ2-7	CASQGSSYEQYF	TGTGCCAGTCAGGGGAGTAGCTACGAGCAGTACTTC
TRBD1	-	TRBV25-1	TRBJ1-5	CASGLGTGNQPQHF	TGTGCCAGCGGTCTCGGGACAGGCAATCAGCCCCAGCATTTT
-	-	TRBV2	TRBJ2-1	CASSDEGGKDQFF	TGTGCCAGCAGTGACGAGGGGGGAAAAGATCAGTTCTTC
-	-	TRBV7-9	TRBJ2-3	CASSFRGASTDTQYF	TGTGCCAGCAGCTTCCGGGGGGCCAGCACAGATACGCAGTATTTT
TRBD1	few	TRBV7-9	TRBJ1-2	CASSLPGTGGYTF	TGTGCCAGCAGCTTACCCGGGACAGGCGGCTACACCTTC
-	-	TRBV4-1	TRBJ2-5	CASSQVREETQYF	TGCGCCAGCAGCCAAGTCAGAGAAGAGACCCAGTACTTC
-	-	TRBV28	TRBJ2-7	CASSYIRGSSYSYEQYF	TGTGCCAGCAGTTACATTCGAGGCAGTTCATACTCCTACGAGCAGTACTTC
-	-	TRBV7-9	TRBJ2-7	CASSSGTTYEQYF	TGTGCCAGCAGCTCGGGGACCACCTACGAGCAGTACTTC
-	-	TRBV27	TRBJ2-7	CASSLFQGNSYEQYF	TGTGCCAGCAGTTTATTTCAGGGGAACTCCTACGAGCAGTACTTC
-	-	TRBV11-3	TRBJ2-1	CASSLDSLQRDNEQFF	TGTGCCAGCAGCTTAGATTCTCTTCAGAGGGACAATGAGCAGTTCTTC
TRBD2	-	TRBV7-9	TRBJ2-1	CASFRTRGSYNEQFF	TGTGCCAGCTTTCGGACTAGAGGATCCTACAATGAGCAGTTCTTC
-	-	TRBV7-6	TRBJ1-4	CASSLGTLPQANEKLFF	TGTGCCAGCAGCTTGGGCACCCTACCCCAGGCTAATGAAAAACTGTTTTTT
-	few	TRBV19	TRBJ2-7	CASSIGSGGYEQYF	TGTGCCAGTAGTATCGGGTCCGGGGGCTACGAGCAGTACTTC
TRBD1	-	TRBV7-9	TRBJ1-4	CASSFDRARRMGEKLFF	TGTGCCAGCAGCTTTGACAGGGCTAGGAGGATGGGAGAAAAACTGTTTTTT
-	-	TRBV10-3	TRBJ2-5	CAISEGLTGSSQETQYF	TGTGCCATCAGTGAGGGGCTTACAGGGAGCAGCCAAGAGACCCAGTACTTC
-	-	TRBV12-5	TRBJ1-4	CASGLVQGLRSTNEKLFF	TGTGCTAGTGGTTTGGTACAGGGACTAAGGTCAACTAATGAAAAACTGTTTTTT
-	once	TRBV30	TRBJ1-6	CAWSRRGVNNSPLHF	TGTGCCTGGAGTAGAAGGGGGGTCAATAATTCACCCCTCCACTTT
TRBD1	-	TRBV11-3	TRBJ2-5	CASSSTGERGETQYF	TGTGCCAGCAGCTCAACAGGGGAGAGAGGAGAGACCCAGTACTTC
TRBD2	-	TRBV19	TRBJ2-5	CASSRVGVAGKETQYF	TGTGCCAGTAGTAGAGTGGGAGTAGCGGGAAAAGAGACCCAGTACTTC
TRBD1	once	TRBV24-1	TRBJ2-3	CATSPGRGPTDTQYF	TGTGCCACCTCCCCCGGCAGGGGGCCTACAGATACGCAGTATTTT
TRBD2	once	TRBV24-1	TRBJ2-5	CATSDPAIAGEGETQYF	TGTGCCACCAGTGATCCCGCCATAGCGGGGGAGGGGGAGACCCAGTACTTC
-	-	TRBV12-3/TRBV12-4	TRBJ2-5	CASRPQVGETQYF	TGTGCCAGCAGGCCACAGGTGGGGGAGACCCAGTACTTC
-	once	TRBV11-2	TRBJ2-7	CASSLVPSYEQYF	TGTGCCAGCAGCTTAGTCCCTTCCTACGAGCAGTACTTC
-	-	TRBV5-4	TRBJ1-4	CASSFLTGKTNEKLFF	TGTGCCAGCAGCTTCCTTACAGGGAAAACTAATGAAAAACTGTTTTTT
TRBD2	-	TRBV7-9	TRBJ2-1	CASSLVTSGDNEQFF	TGTGCCAGCAGCTTAGTAACTAGCGGGGACAATGAGCAGTTCTTC
-	-	TRBV25-1	TRBJ2-5	CATLQETQYF	TGTGCCACCTTACAAGAGACCCAGTACTTC
-	-	TRBV6-5	TRBJ1-5	CASSYGRGGPQHF	TGTGCCAGCAGTTACGGACGGGGAGGACCCCAGCATTTT
-	-	TRBV6-4	TRBJ2-1	CASSDFNAGQGNEQFF	TGTGCCAGCAGTGACTTTAATGCGGGGCAGGGAAATGAGCAGTTCTTC
TRBD1	-	TRBV5-5	TRBJ1-1	CASSRDRAPMNTEAFF	TGTGCCAGCAGTAGGGACAGGGCCCCCATGAACACTGAAGCTTTCTTT
TRBD1	-	TRBV2	TRBJ2-3	CASSENRGLGTQYF	TGTGCCAGCAGCGAAAACAGGGGGCTGGGAACGCAGTATTTT
TRBD1	-	TRBV28	TRBJ1-4	CASSWNGQGVKLFF	TGTGCCAGCAGTTGGAACGGTCAGGGGGTCAAACTGTTTTTT
-	-	TRBV6-5	TRBJ2-1	CASTPLNNEQFF	TGTGCCAGCACCCCCCTCAACAATGAGCAGTTCTTC
-	-	TRBV5-4	TRBJ1-6	CASSFGRAVSPLHF	TGTGCCAGCAGCTTCGGGAGAGCGGTTTCACCCCTCCACTTT
-	-	TRBV28	TRBJ1-5	CASSLSALSRGRIQPQHF	TGTGCCAGCAGTTTATCCGCCCTTTCCCGGGGGCGAATCCAGCCCCAGCATTTT
-	-	TRBV30	TRBJ2-7	CAWSKGGYEQYF	TGTGCCTGGAGCAAGGGGGGTTACGAGCAGTACTTC
-	-	TRBV18	TRBJ1-1	CASSPQSAVDTEAFF	TGTGCCAGCTCACCACAGTCAGCAGTTGACACTGAAGCTTTCTTT
-	-	TRBV4-2	TRBJ2-7	CASSPAREAHYEQYF	TGTGCCAGCAGCCCCGCACGCGAGGCCCACTACGAGCAGTACTTC
TRBD1	-	TRBV5-4	TRBJ1-4	CASSPAQGAREKLFF	TGTGCCAGCAGCCCGGCTCAGGGGGCGAGGGAAAAACTGTTTTTT
TRBD2	-	TRBV5-1	TRBJ2-7	CASSPGGTTSYEQYF	TGCGCCAGCAGCCCGGGAGGGACTACCTCCTACGAGCAGTACTTC
-	-	TRBV5-1	TRBJ2-3	CASSTNPQGSGTTDTQYF	TGCGCCAGCAGTACCAACCCCCAGGGTTCCGGAACGACAGATACGCAGTATTTT
-	-	TRBV4-1	TRBJ2-7	CASSQDDSDEQYF	TGCGCCAGCAGCCAAGATGATAGTGACGAGCAGTACTTC
-	-	TRBV18	TRBJ1-4	CASSPGIRGEKLFF	TGTGCCAGCTCACCAGGAATCCGGGGTGAAAAACTGTTTTTT
-	-	TRBV28	TRBJ2-3	CASSLSGGGTDTQYF	TGTGCCAGCAGTTTATCCGGGGGCGGCACAGATACGCAGTATTTT